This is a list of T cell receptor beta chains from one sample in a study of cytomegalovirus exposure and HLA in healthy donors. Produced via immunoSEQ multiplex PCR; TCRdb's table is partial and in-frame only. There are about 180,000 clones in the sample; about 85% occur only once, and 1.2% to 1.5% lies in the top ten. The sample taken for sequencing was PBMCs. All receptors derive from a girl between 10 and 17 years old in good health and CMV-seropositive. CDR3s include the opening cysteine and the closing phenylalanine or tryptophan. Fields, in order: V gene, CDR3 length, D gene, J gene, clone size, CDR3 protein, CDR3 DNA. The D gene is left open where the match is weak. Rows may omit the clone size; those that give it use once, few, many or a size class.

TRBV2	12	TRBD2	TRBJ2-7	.	CASRRLAVVQYF	TGTGCCAGCAGGAGACTAGCAGTAGTGCAGTACTTC
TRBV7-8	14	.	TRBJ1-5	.	CASSLDRANQPQHF	TGTGCCAGCAGCTTAGACAGGGCGAATCAGCCCCAGCATTTT
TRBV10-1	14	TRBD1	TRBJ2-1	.	CASSDGTGRDEQFF	TGCGCCAGCAGTGACGGGACAGGGAGGGATGAGCAGTTCTTC
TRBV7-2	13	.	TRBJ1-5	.	CASAVRGDQPQHF	TGTGCCAGCGCAGTACGGGGTGATCAGCCCCAGCATTTT
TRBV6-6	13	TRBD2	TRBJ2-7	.	CAIAQAGGNEQYF	TGTGCCATCGCACAAGCGGGAGGGAACGAGCAGTACTTC
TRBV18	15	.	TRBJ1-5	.	CASSPSAGEGQPQHF	TGTGCCAGCTCACCATCTGCTGGAGAAGGACAGCCCCAGCATTTT
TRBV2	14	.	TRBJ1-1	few	CASSVSGWNTEAFF	TGTGCCAGCAGTGTATCAGGTTGGAACACTGAAGCTTTCTTT
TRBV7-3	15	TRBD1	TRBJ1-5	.	CASRTGTGKNQPQHF	TGTGCCAGCAGGACCGGGACAGGAAAAAATCAGCCCCAGCATTTT
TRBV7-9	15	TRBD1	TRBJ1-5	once	CASSLVGGSNQPQHF	TGTGCCAGCAGCTTAGTAGGGGGCAGCAATCAGCCCCAGCATTTT
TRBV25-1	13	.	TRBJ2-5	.	CASSVTGTETQYF	TGTGCCAGCAGTGTTACAGGGACAGAGACCCAGTACTTC
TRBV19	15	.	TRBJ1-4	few	CASSPQRPTNEKLFF	TGTGCCAGTAGCCCCCAGCGCCCAACTAATGAAAAACTGTTTTTT
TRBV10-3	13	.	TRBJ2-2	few	CATQDQGTGELFF	TGTGCCACCCAAGACCAGGGCACCGGGGAGCTGTTTTTT
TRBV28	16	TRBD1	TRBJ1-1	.	CASSFPGQGAQTEAFF	TGTGCCAGCAGCTTCCCGGGACAGGGGGCCCAGACTGAAGCTTTCTTT
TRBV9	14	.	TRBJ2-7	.	CASSPRRSSYEQYF	TGTGCCAGCAGCCCTCGACGGAGCTCCTACGAGCAGTACTTC
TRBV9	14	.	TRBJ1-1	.	CASSVSGQNTEAFF	TGTGCCAGCAGCGTGTCAGGACAGAACACTGAAGCTTTCTTT
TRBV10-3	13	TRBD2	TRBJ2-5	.	CATSRGDQETQYF	TGTGCCACCTCGCGGGGGGATCAAGAGACCCAGTACTTC
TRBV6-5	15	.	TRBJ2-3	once	CASSYGWGELGTQYF	TGTGCCAGCAGTTACGGCTGGGGGGAATTAGGTACGCAGTATTTT
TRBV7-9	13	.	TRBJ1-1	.	CASTPGVNTEAFF	TGTGCCAGCACCCCCGGAGTGAACACTGAAGCTTTCTTT
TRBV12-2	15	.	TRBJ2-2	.	CAFRLASGFLGELFF	TGTGCGTTCCGCCTCGCTAGCGGGTTCCTCGGGGAGCTGTTTTTT
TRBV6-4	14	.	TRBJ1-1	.	CASSDDVEGAEAFF	TGTGCCAGCAGTGATGACGTCGAGGGAGCCGAAGCTTTCTTT
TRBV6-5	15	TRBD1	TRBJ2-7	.	CASSYSTQGAYEQYF	TGTGCCAGCAGTTACTCGACGCAGGGGGCTTACGAGCAGTACTTC
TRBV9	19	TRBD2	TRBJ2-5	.	CASSESGGLAGVIQETQYF	TGTGCCAGCAGCGAGTCAGGGGGACTAGCGGGAGTGATCCAAGAGACCCAGTACTTC
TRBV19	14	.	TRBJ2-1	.	CASAILDSYNEQFF	TGTGCCAGTGCCATCCTGGACAGCTACAATGAGCAGTTCTTC
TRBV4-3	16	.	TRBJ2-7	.	CASSQLVGGWTYEQYF	TGCGCCAGCAGCCAACTAGTTGGCGGGTGGACCTACGAGCAGTACTTC
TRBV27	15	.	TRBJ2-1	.	CASSAPGVGDNEQFF	TGTGCCAGCAGTGCGCCGGGGGTGGGCGACAATGAGCAGTTCTTC
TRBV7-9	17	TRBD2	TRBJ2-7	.	CASSEGSSGEITYEQYF	TGTGCCAGCAGCGAGGGATCTAGCGGGGAAATCACCTACGAGCAGTACTTC
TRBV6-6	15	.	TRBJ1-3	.	CASVRVGISGNTIYF	TGTGCCAGCGTTCGGGTCGGGATCTCTGGAAACACCATATATTTT
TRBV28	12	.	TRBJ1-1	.	CASTWRNTEAFF	TGTGCCAGCACTTGGAGGAACACTGAAGCTTTCTTT
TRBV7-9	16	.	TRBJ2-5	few	CASSLIPGVGQETQYF	TGTGCCAGCAGCTTAATACCGGGAGTCGGGCAAGAGACCCAGTACTTC
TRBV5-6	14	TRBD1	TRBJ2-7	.	CASGRDRGAYEQYF	TGTGCCAGCGGACGGGACAGGGGTGCCTACGAGCAGTACTTC
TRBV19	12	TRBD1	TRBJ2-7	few	CASPKTGGEQYF	TGTGCCAGTCCCAAAACAGGGGGCGAGCAGTACTTC
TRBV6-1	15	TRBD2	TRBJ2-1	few	CASSAAGGSYNEQFF	TGTGCCAGCAGTGCGGCGGGGGGTTCCTACAATGAGCAGTTCTTC
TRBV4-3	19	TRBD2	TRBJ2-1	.	CASSQVLAGGSSSYNEQFF	TGCGCCAGCAGCCAAGTACTCGCGGGGGGGTCCTCTTCCTACAATGAGCAGTTCTTC
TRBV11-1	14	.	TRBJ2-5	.	CASSSSPHQETQYF	TGTGCCAGCAGCTCTAGTCCCCACCAGGAGACCCAGTACTTC
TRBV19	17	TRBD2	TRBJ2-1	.	CASSTELGAGVGNEQFF	TGTGCCAGTAGTACGGAACTTGGAGCGGGAGTAGGCAATGAGCAGTTCTTC
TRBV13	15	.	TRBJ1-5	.	CASSLGDAGVTPQHF	TGTGCCAGCAGCTTAGGCGATGCCGGGGTTACGCCCCAGCATTTT
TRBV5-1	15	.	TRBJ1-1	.	CASSLDRTVNTEAFF	TGCGCCAGCAGCTTGGATAGGACAGTGAACACTGAAGCTTTCTTT
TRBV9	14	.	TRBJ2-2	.	CASSVVLNTGELFF	TGTGCCAGCAGCGTAGTCTTGAACACCGGGGAGCTGTTTTTT
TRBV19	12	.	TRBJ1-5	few	CASSPHSQPQHF	TGTGCCAGTAGCCCTCACAGCCAGCCCCAGCATTTT
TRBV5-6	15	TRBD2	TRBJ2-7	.	CASRATSGSPYEQYF	TGTGCCAGCAGGGCAACTAGCGGTAGCCCCTACGAGCAGTACTTC
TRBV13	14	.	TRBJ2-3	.	CASSNLRETDTQYF	TGTGCCAGCAGTAACCTACGAGAAACAGATACGCAGTATTTT